These 3 T cell receptor beta chains were all obtained from the same sample, sequenced in a study of cytomegalovirus exposure and HLA in healthy donors. Both 60 Vbeta primers and 13 Jbeta primers went into the PCR. Sequencing was performed with immunoSEQ multiplex PCR; in TCRdb, only in-frame clones are kept and a portion is missing. The table includes over 200,000 clones, about 89% detected once. The specimen sequenced was PBMCs. All receptors come from a woman in her late teens or twenties in good health and CMV-seronegative.

The V gene is TRBV6-1, the J gene TRBJ1-1, with D hard to call. Trimming took off 6 bases at V and 2 bases at J, with 10 bases between the two ends. This CDR3 is 13 amino acids long. Per germline, CDR1 MNHNS and CDR2 SASEGT. DNA for the CDR3: TGTGCCAGCAGCGAATATTTAAACACTGAAGCTTTCTTT. Protein product: CASSEYLNTEAFF.

This clone was detected once. This chain links TRBV15 with TRBJ2-4; TRBD2 agrees at 10 bases. The CDR3 is 13 amino acids. The J segment lost 6 bases and the V segment lost 10 bases, leaving 6 bases of the junction unmatched. From germline, CDR1 is LNHNV and CDR2 YYDKDF (reference sequence). The CDR3 nucleotides read TGTGCCAGTAAACTAGCGGGATCAAACATTCAGTACTTC. This codes for CASKLAGSNIQYF.

The CDR3 sequence: CAWSRGRANTEAFF. DNA for the CDR3: TGTGCCTGGAGTCGAGGGAGGGCAAACACTGAAGCTTTCTTT. The chain links TRBV30 to TRBJ1-1; D not certain. Germline assignment: CDR1 GTSNPN and CDR2 SVGIG (reference sequence). Trimming shortened V by 2 bases and J by 2 bases, and 12 bases separated the two germline ends. The CDR3 extends over 14 amino acids.